This TCR beta chain comes out of a study of control samples from healthy donors and cancer patients. Here immunoSEQ multiplex PCR was the method, and the copy in TCRdb shows in-frame clones only, minus some. The sample comprises about 140,000 clones, about 88% of which are singletons, and about 9% rests with the top ten. V was shortened by 2 bases and J by 5 bases, with 8 bases between the two germline ends. The CDR3 contains 12 residues. In germline, CDR1 is SQVTM, CDR2 ANQGSEA. What was sequenced was blood. This TCR came from a woman in her twenties or thirties in good health. The chain has TRBV29-1 and TRBJ2-3, with D possibly being TRBD1 (6 bases). The CDR3: CSVEQGRDTQYF. CDR3 DNA sequence: TGCAGCGTTGAACAGGGGAGAGATACGCAGTATTTT.